The entry below describes one T cell receptor (beta chain). Its specific antigen is unknown. No much larger clonotype is one base removed from it; base qualities were not supplied. The sample contains more than one DNA sequence encoding this CDR3. These data come from a study of shared clonotypes between healthy human individuals (dated by TCRdb to about 2020). Describing the broader study: Three men and a couple of women, aged 18 to 49 years, made up the cohort. For each donor, CD4 naive and CD4 memory were each run on three plates, CD8 naive on two plates, and CD8 memory on one plate. To estimate repertoire size and how much clonotypes are shared between individuals, the study performed deep sequencing of blood TCR repertoires from about five healthy adults. Different laboratories and diverse techniques were used to prepare libraries and sequence TCR repertoires, to increase sequencing depth and limit assay-specific biases. Each donor's leukapheresis produced roughly between about 0.9 and 9.5 billion PBMCs. The research as a whole found: Sampling was limited to blood, and TCR repertoires in tissue likely differ from TCR repertoires in blood. Even with the large sequencing depth, rarefaction of the sorted-subset datasets indicated that sequencing was incomplete. Based on pairwise subsampling, the degree of clonotype sharing among donors was expected to be affected by sequencing depth. Because the study included a small number of donors, the genetic and exposure-history diversity represented was limited. Naive subsets generally had larger estimated clonotype richness than memory subsets did. Across a few donors, about 5.2% of naive CD4, 3% to 4% of naive CD8, 2.3% of memory CD4, and approximately 0.4% of memory CD8 clonotypes were shared. Higher generation probabilities were observed for clonotypes shared by all four sorted-subset donors than for non-shared clonotypes.

Donors were healthy HIV-negative adults with no recently reported acute infections or vaccinations. Every donor was a Caucasian adult living in Nashville, Tennessee, USA. CD4+ T cells were enriched by magnetic negative selection, after which naive cells were positively selected on CD45RA and the negative fraction was taken as the memory subset. Blood was collected by leukapheresis, and PBMCs were isolated by Ficoll-Histopaque density gradient centrifugation and then cryopreserved in liquid nitrogen vapor phase. Analytical flow cytometry was used to check the purity and quantity of every magnetically sorted T cell population. From each sorted fraction, genomic DNA was isolated and quantified by UV absorbance on a Nanodrop 2000c. Using the deep immunoSEQ assay, TCR CDR3 regions were amplified from genomic DNA by multiplex PCR. Extracted genomic DNA from each cell subset was distributed evenly across all wells of several immunoSEQ 96-well plates, and each plate was treated as a replicate. For sorted subsets, around 200 ng genomic DNA, equal to tens of thousands of T cell genomes, was loaded into each replicate PCR. Purified libraries were measured with a Qubit 3.0 fluorometer, size-checked on a Bioanalyzer 2100, and measured again with the KAPA Library Quantification kit. A separate single-read 150-cycle Illumina NextSeq 550 flow cell was used to sequence each immunoSEQ 96-well plate. Concerning the study's data processing: The immunoSEQ output contained only junctional sequences without quality scores, so filtering could not match that applied to full-length reads. Sequences were annotated with PyIR, a Python wrapper for IgBLAST v1.9, and V/J genes and CDR3 were assigned using IMGT germline references. Reads were filtered out if the reads had weak V/J assignments (E-value above 1e-6), no CDR3, stop codons, out-of-frame junctions, or ambiguous translated residues. A V3J clonotype was defined by an identical inferred V gene, J gene, and CDR3 amino acid sequence. Percentage overlap between repertoires was computed as shared unique clonotypes divided by the size of the smaller repertoire. Richness of each repertoire was evaluated using RTK rarefaction, the Chao1 estimator, and Recon v2.1 estimates of unobserved clonotypes. Generation probabilities for all TCRbeta clonotypes obtained by the gDNA method from several donors were computed using OLGA. TCRdb retrieved this table from immuneACCESS and kept in-frame rearrangements only. Not all clones are present; in checked studies, unresolved V genes account for under half, and no reason is known for the remainder. V and J calls and clone size follow that table, whereas D and trimming were derived from the DNA. The sample table shows some 2,500,000 clones, and roughly 92% are seen once. The biggest ten clones account for more than 0.35% of the sample.

The CDR3 has 11 amino acids, counting the end cysteine and phenylalanine. The entry retains the CDR3 DNA only, 33 bases that are in frame from base 1. The germline V gene specifies ENHRY as CDR1 and SYGVKD as CDR2. V gives up 3 bases and J gives up 4 bases, and the segment between their germline ends measures 3 bases. Recombination connected TRBV10-3 to TRBJ2-5; the D segment cannot be called with confidence. The sequenced material came from naive CD4+ T cells from PBMCs. This specimen's cell subset or site label, per the study, means: CD45RA+ positively selected. This receptor was taken from a man aged 18-30 years in good health. Some clones in this sample may be carry-over from other donors' samples. The CDR3 region has the sequence CAISEGETQYF. The base sequence is TGTGCCATCAGTGAAGGAGAGACCCAGTACTTC.